This T cell receptor beta chain stems from a study of spatial heterogeneity in lung cancer. For the study at large: As counted in raw reads, each unique TCR and UMI combination appeared more than ten times on average.

This clonotype was observed many times. Indicated time point: blood at routine non-recurrence follow-up after resection. Researchers sequenced whole RNA taken from tumor, nontumor lung or frozen PBMC without sorting. Every molecule of TCR cDNA had its own unique molecular identifier. TCRdb analysed the 5' RACE reads with MiXCR anew, one entry per CDR3 protein. In the table there are about 120,000 distinct CDR3 sequences, approximately 12% of which are singletons. V was pared by 7 bases and J by 1 base, with 6 bases of the junction left unmatched. This CDR3 spans 15 amino acids. Germline loops: CDR1 LNHDA, CDR2 SQIVND (reference sequence).

V usage is TRBV19 and J usage is TRBJ2-3, with 9 positions matching TRBD2. Source: PBMCs, taken at follow-up. This receptor was obtained from a male donor with early-stage non-small cell lung cancer. The CDR3 loop reads CASTGSGGRTDTQYF. As DNA, the CDR3 is TGTGCCAGTACGGGTAGCGGGGGACGCACAGATACGCAGTATTTT.